This is a list of T cell receptor beta chains from one sample in a study of cytomegalovirus exposure and HLA in healthy donors. The assay was immunoSEQ multiplex PCR, and TCRdb's table has in-frame clones only and misses some. Found here are around 90,000 clones, about 80% of them singletons; the top ten hold around a tenth. Sequences were obtained from PBMCs. Source of these receptors: a human donor in good health. Both conserved end residues are part of each CDR3. The order of the fields is clone size, V gene, D gene, J gene, CDR3 protein, CDR3 DNA. D genes are given only for firm matches. A clone size is listed for some rows: how often the clone was seen (once, few, many), or a class if it is expanded.

>once|TRBV15|NA|TRBJ1-3
CATSRDFGGSGNTIYF
TGTGCCACCAGCAGAGATTTTGGAGGCTCTGGAAACACCATATATTTT
>few|TRBV11-3|TRBD2|TRBJ2-2
CASSWPRGAGDTGELFF
TGTGCCAGCAGCTGGCCCCGTGGAGCGGGGGACACCGGGGAGCTGTTTTTT
>NA|TRBV15|NA|TRBJ1-2
CATSVEGVGGYTF
TGTGCCACCAGCGTTGAGGGGGTTGGTGGCTACACCTTC
>NA|TRBV5-1|TRBD1|TRBJ2-1
CASSSDRGRYNEQFF
TGCGCCAGCAGTTCAGACAGGGGTCGTTACAATGAGCAGTTCTTC
>NA|TRBV28|TRBD2|TRBJ2-2
CASCFAAGTGELFF
TGTGCCAGCTGTTTCGCAGCGGGGACCGGGGAGCTGTTTTTT
>NA|TRBV7-3|NA|TRBJ1-6
CASSLGRSAGRYSPLHF
TGTGCCAGCAGCTTAGGGAGGTCGGCCGGAAGGTATTCACCCCTCCACTTT
>NA|TRBV18|NA|TRBJ1-1
CASSPRTGNTEAFF
TGTGCCAGCTCACCACGTACAGGGAACACTGAAGCTTTCTTT
>few|TRBV5-1|NA|TRBJ2-3
CASLGGPSTDTQYF
TGCGCCAGCTTGGGTGGGCCTAGCACAGATACGCAGTATTTT
>NA|TRBV5-4|NA|TRBJ2-5
CASRMTAQETQYF
TGTGCCAGCAGGATGACAGCCCAAGAGACCCAGTACTTC
>few|TRBV6-1|TRBD1|TRBJ1-1
CASRMDRGIQAFF
TGTGCCAGCAGGATGGACAGGGGTATCCAGGCTTTCTTT
>NA|TRBV9|NA|TRBJ1-5
CASSVGSGDNQPQHF
TGTGCCAGCAGCGTAGGGTCAGGGGACAATCAGCCCCAGCATTTT
>NA|TRBV6-1|TRBD2|TRBJ2-5
CASSEMAGGGQETQYF
TGTGCCAGCAGTGAAATGGCGGGGGGGGGTCAAGAGACCCAGTACTTC
>once|TRBV29-1|TRBD1|TRBJ1-1
CSAEGQGANTEAFF
TGCAGCGCCGAGGGACAGGGGGCGAACACTGAAGCTTTCTTT
>NA|TRBV27|TRBD1|TRBJ1-3
CASSPLIQGTSGNTIYF
TGTGCCAGCAGTCCCCTCATACAGGGGACCTCTGGAAACACCATATATTTT
>NA|TRBV2|TRBD2|TRBJ2-7
CASAGGTSGLVQYF
TGTGCCAGCGCCGGGGGGACTAGCGGCCTTGTGCAGTACTTC
>NA|TRBV5-1|NA|TRBJ1-4
CASSDKLSGEKLFF
TGCGCCAGCAGCGATAAGTTAAGCGGTGAAAAACTGTTTTTT
>NA|TRBV11-2|NA|TRBJ2-5
CASSSYSGQETQYF
TGTGCCAGCAGCTCCTACTCAGGGCAAGAGACCCAGTACTTC
>NA|TRBV15|NA|TRBJ2-1
CATSMRTVPLNEQFF
TGTGCCACCAGCATGCGGACAGTTCCGCTTAATGAGCAGTTCTTC
>NA|TRBV5-1|TRBD2|TRBJ2-3
CASSLAGGGHTDTQYF
TGCGCCAGCAGCTTGGCGGGCGGGGGGCACACAGATACGCAGTATTTT